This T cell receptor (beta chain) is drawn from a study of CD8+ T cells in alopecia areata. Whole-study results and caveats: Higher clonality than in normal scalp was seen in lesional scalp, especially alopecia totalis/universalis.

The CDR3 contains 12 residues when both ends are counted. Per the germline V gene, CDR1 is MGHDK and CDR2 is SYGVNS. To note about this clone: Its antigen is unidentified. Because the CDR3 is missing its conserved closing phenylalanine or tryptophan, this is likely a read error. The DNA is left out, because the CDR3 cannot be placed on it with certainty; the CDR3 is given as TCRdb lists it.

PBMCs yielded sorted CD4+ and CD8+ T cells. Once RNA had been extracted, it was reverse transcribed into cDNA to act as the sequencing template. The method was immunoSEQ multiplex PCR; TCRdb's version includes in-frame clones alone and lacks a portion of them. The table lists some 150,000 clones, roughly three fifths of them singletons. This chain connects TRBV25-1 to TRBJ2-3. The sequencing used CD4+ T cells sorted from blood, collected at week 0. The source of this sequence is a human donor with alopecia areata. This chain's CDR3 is CASSDRTGTWIS.